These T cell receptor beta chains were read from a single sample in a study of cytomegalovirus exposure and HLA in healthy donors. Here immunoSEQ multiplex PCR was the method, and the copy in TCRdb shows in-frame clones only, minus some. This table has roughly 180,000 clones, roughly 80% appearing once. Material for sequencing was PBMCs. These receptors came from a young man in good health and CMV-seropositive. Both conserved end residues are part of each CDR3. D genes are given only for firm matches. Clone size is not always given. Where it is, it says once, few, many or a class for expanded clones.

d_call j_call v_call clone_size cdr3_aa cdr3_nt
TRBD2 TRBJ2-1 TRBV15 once CATSRDWASGDNEQFF TGTGCCACCAGCAGAGATTGGGCTAGCGGAGACAATGAGCAGTTCTTC
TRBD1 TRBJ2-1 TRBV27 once CASSLTGLGQSLHNEQFF TGTGCCAGCAGTTTAACCGGCTTGGGACAGTCTCTCCACAATGAGCAGTTCTTC
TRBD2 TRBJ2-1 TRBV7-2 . CASSGGGGRSNEQFF TGTGCCAGCAGCGGGGGGGGCGGGAGGAGTAATGAGCAGTTCTTC
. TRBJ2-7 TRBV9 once CASSVGSDSYEQYF TGTGCCAGCAGCGTAGGTAGCGACTCCTACGAGCAGTACTTC
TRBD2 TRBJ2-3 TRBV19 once CASSVRLANTDTQYF TGTGCCAGTAGCGTCCGACTAGCGAACACAGATACGCAGTATTTT
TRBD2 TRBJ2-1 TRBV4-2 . CASSQDPAGEGSYNEQFF TGTGCCAGCAGCCAAGATCCGGCGGGAGAAGGGTCCTACAATGAGCAGTTCTTC
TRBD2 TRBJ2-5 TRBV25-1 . CASSEPGGGKKETQYF TGTGCCAGCAGTGAACCCGGGGGGGGTAAGAAAGAGACCCAGTACTTC
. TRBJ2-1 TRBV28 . CASTPRERDPQFF TGTGCCAGCACCCCCAGGGAAAGGGATCCCCAGTTCTTC
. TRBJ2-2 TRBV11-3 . CASSLGVNTGELFF TGTGCCAGCAGCTTAGGCGTGAACACCGGGGAGCTGTTTTTT
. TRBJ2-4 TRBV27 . CASSLSGPGNIQYF TGTGCCAGCAGTTTATCGGGGCCTGGGAACATTCAGTACTTC
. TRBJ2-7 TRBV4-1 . CASSQEDYQDSYEQYF TGCGCCAGCAGCCAAGAGGACTACCAGGATTCCTACGAGCAGTACTTC
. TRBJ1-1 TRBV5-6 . CASSYMDRNTEAFF TGTGCCAGCAGCTATATGGACAGGAACACTGAAGCTTTCTTT
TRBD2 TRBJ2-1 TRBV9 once CARIPGLANNEQFF TGTGCCAGGATCCCGGGACTAGCTAACAATGAGCAGTTCTTC
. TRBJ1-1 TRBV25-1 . CASSVQGAMNTEAFF TGTGCCAGCAGCGTACAGGGAGCCATGAACACTGAAGCTTTCTTT
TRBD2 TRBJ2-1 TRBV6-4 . CASSDERAGGSSYNEQFF TGTGCCAGCAGTGACGAACGGGCGGGAGGGAGCTCCTACAATGAGCAGTTCTTC
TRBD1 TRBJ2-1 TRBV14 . CASSQSNGTGVIDEQFF TGTGCCAGCAGCCAGAGTAACGGGACAGGGGTTATCGATGAGCAGTTCTTC
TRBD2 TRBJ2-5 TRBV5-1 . CASRLAGGLETQYF TGCGCCAGCAGGCTAGCGGGAGGGCTAGAGACCCAGTACTTC
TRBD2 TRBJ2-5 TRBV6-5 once CASRKWGGETQYF TGTGCCAGCAGAAAGTGGGGAGGGGAGACCCAGTACTTC
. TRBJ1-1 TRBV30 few CAWSPGTIEAFF TGTGCCTGGAGTCCGGGTACGATTGAAGCTTTCTTT
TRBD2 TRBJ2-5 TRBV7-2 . CASSPRVPLAGDGETQYF TGTGCCAGCAGCCCCCGAGTACCACTAGCGGGAGATGGAGAGACCCAGTACTTC
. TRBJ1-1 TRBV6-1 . CASSVAARGGEAFF TGTGCCAGCAGTGTGGCGGCCCGAGGTGGTGAAGCTTTCTTT
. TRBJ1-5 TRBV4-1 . CASSQGGDRSGQPQHF TGCGCCAGCAGCCAAGGGGGGGACCGGAGCGGTCAGCCCCAGCATTTT
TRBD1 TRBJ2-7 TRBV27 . CASSARDRRPYEQYF TGTGCCAGCAGTGCCCGGGACAGGAGACCCTACGAGCAGTACTTC
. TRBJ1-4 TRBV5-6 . CASSLREGRIEKLFF TGTGCCAGCAGCTTGCGGGAGGGAAGGATAGAAAAACTGTTTTTT
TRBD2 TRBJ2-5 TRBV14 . CASSPGLARTAQYF TGTGCCAGCAGCCCCGGACTAGCCCGAACGGCCCAGTACTTC
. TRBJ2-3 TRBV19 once CASTAAALGDTQYF TGTGCCAGTACAGCAGCGGCTTTGGGGGATACGCAGTATTTT
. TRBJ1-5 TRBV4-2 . CASSQDLSGQNSNQPQHF TGTGCCAGCAGCCAAGATCTATCAGGACAGAATAGCAATCAGCCCCAGCATTTT
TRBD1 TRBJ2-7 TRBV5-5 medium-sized CASSYRGQGYEQYF TGTGCCAGCAGCTACCGGGGACAGGGGTACGAGCAGTACTTC
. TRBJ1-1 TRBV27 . CATHEAFF TGTGCCACCCATGAAGCTTTCTTT
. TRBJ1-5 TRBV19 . CASTRVNSNQPQHF TGTGCCAGTACCCGGGTAAATAGCAATCAGCCCCAGCATTTT
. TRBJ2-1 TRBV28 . CASSDSYNEQFF TGTGCCAGCAGCGATAGCTACAATGAGCAGTTCTTC
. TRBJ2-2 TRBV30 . CAWRGFQNTGELFF TGTGCCTGGAGGGGCTTTCAAAACACCGGGGAGCTGTTTTTT
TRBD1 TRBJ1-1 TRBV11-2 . CASSFGTGWMNTEAFF TGTGCCAGCAGCTTTGGGACAGGGTGGATGAACACTGAAGCTTTCTTT
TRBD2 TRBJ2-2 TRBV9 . CASSVVSGIDTGELFF TGTGCCAGCAGCGTAGTTAGCGGGATAGACACCGGGGAGCTGTTTTTT
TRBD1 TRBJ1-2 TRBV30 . CAWRAPGTVYGYTF TGTGCCTGGAGGGCGCCTGGGACAGTCTATGGCTACACCTTC
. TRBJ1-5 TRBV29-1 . CSVGGSNQPQHF TGCAGCGTTGGAGGTAGCAATCAGCCCCAGCATTTT
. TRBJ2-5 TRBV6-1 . CASIKDWQETQYF TGTGCCAGCATTAAAGACTGGCAAGAGACCCAGTACTTC
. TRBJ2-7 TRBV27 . CASSLLPGRSYEQYF TGTGCCAGCAGTTTATTGCCCGGGAGAAGCTACGAGCAGTACTTC
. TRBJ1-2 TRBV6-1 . CAIPTPPRDYGYTF TGTGCCATTCCGACTCCACCGAGGGACTATGGCTACACCTTC
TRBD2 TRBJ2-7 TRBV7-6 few CASSSAGLAGGQRYEQYF TGTGCCAGCAGCTCCGCTGGACTAGCGGGAGGGCAAAGATACGAGCAGTACTTC
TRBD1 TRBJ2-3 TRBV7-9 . CASSSPGQGADTQYF TGTGCCAGCAGCTCCCCGGGACAGGGTGCAGATACGCAGTATTTT
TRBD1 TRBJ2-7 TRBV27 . CASGRTGSVVEQYF TGTGCCAGCGGTAGGACAGGGTCGGTCGTAGAGCAGTACTTC
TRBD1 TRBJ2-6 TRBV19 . CASTGQSSGANVLTF TGTGCCAGTACGGGACAGAGCTCTGGGGCCAACGTCCTGACTTTC
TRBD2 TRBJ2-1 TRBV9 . CASSAAGLAGLSSYNEQFF TGTGCCAGCAGCGCAGCGGGACTAGCGGGGTTAAGCTCCTACAATGAGCAGTTCTTC
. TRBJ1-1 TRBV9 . CASSPDPRGKWSEAFF TGTGCCAGCAGCCCCGACCCCCGGGGGAAGTGGTCTGAAGCTTTCTTT
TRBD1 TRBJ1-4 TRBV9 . CASSIRTGEGEKLFF TGTGCCAGCAGCATCCGGACAGGGGAAGGAGAAAAACTGTTTTTT
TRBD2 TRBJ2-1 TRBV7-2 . CASSLGLAGGEQFF TGTGCCAGCAGCTTAGGGCTAGCGGGAGGAGAGCAGTTCTTC
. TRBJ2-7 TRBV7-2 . CASSLSGTTYEQYF TGTGCCAGCAGCCTCTCCGGGACAACCTACGAGCAGTACTTC
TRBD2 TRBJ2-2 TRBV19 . CASSIEKTSRPGELFF TGTGCCAGTAGTATAGAGAAGACTAGCAGGCCCGGGGAGCTGTTTTTT
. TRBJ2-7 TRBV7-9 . CASSLRGLTGLTAYEQYF TGTGCCAGCAGCTTGAGGGGGCTTACGGGACTCACTGCCTACGAGCAGTACTTC
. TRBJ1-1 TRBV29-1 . CSVEQGNTEAFF TGCAGCGTTGAGCAGGGAAACACTGAAGCTTTCTTT